What follows are 29 T cell receptor beta chains derived from one specimen sequenced in a study of blood T cell repertoires in COVID-19. Using immunoSEQ multiplex PCR, the repertoire was profiled, and TCRdb retains in-frame clones only, with some absent. The sample yields under 250,000 clones, more than 80% seen once. Sequencing was carried out using peripheral blood. The receptors were sampled from a man in his thirties or forties with COVID-19, enrolled during active disease.

CDR3 in DNA: TGTGCCAGTAGTATACCGATCAGGGGAGACTCTGGAAACACCATATATTTT. It codes for CASSIPIRGDSGNTIYF. The chain is built from TRBV19 and TRBJ1-3; a possible D gene is TRBD1 (6 bases). Germline V gene sequence: CDR1 LNHDA, CDR2 SQIVND (reference sequence). The germline V and J ends were trimmed by 2 bases and 0 bases, with 14 bases remaining between them. The CDR3 loop spans 17 amino acids. Filled out from reference TRBV19 and TRBJ1-3, the complete variable domain reads DGGITQSPKYLFRKEGQNVTLSCEQNLNHDAMYWYRQDPGQGLRLIYYSQIVNDFQKGDIAEGYSVSREKKESFPLTVTSAQKNPTAFYLCASSIPIRGDSGNTIYFGEGSWLTVV.

V is TRBV30 and J is TRBJ1-1; TRBD1 aligns across 9 bases. Trimming took 3 bases from V and 3 from J; bases not matched to a gene: 5. Germline V gene lookup returns CDR1 GTSNPN and CDR2 SVGIG (reference sequence). The CDR3 runs 14 residues. The CDR3 protein is CAWSLGQGYTEAFF. In nucleotides, the CDR3 is TGTGCCTGGAGCCTGGGACAGGGATACACTGAAGCTTTCTTT.

This clone occurred once. This sequence joins TRBV3-1 (or the pseudogene TRBV3-2) and TRBJ2-7; a weak D match, TRBD2 (6 bases). From germline, CDR1 is LGHDT and CDR2 YNNKEL (reference sequence). With 2 bases removed from V and 6 bases from J, the gap between germline ends came to 8 bases. The length of the CDR3 is 12 residues. The CDR3 bases are TGTGCCAGCAGCCAACTAGCGACCGAGCAGTACTTC. It encodes CASSQLATEQYF.

The CDR3 bases are TGCGCCAGCAGCTTGAGTGGCAACCGCTACGAGGGATACGAGCAGTACTTC. Amino acid sequence: CASSLSGNRYEGYEQYF. The chain couples TRBV5-1 to TRBJ2-7; D may be TRBD2 (5 bases). Trimming left V 1 base short and J 4 bases short, with 21 bases between. The germline V gene encodes CDR1 SGHRS and CDR2 YFSETQ. The CDR3 loop spans 17 amino acids.

This chain uses TRBV7-9 with TRBJ1-3, with D perhaps TRBD1 (6 bases). There are 17 residues in the CDR3. Trimming removed 5 bases at V and 0 bases at J, with 17 bases between. Germline V CDR1 and CDR2: SEHNR, FQNEAQ (reference sequence). The CDR3 loop reads CASSPRQGPSSGNTIYF. In DNA form, the CDR3 reads TGTGCCAGCAGCCCCAGGCAGGGGCCTAGCTCTGGAAACACCATATATTTT. Looking up the rest from reference TRBV7-9 and TRBJ1-3 gives the full variable domain: DTGVSQNPRHKITKRGQNVTFRCDPISEHNRLYWYRQTLGQGPEFLTYFQNEAQLEKSRLLSDRFSAERPKGSFSTLEIQRTEQGDSAMYLCASSPRQGPSSGNTIYFGEGSWLTVV.

The genes are TRBV6-5 and TRBJ2-7, with TRBD2 matching over 10 bases. From germline, CDR1 is MNHEY and CDR2 SVGAGI. The CDR3 consists of 14 residues. After removal of 2 bases from V and 7 bases from J, the junction contained 5 bases not matched to a gene. CDR3 amino acids: CASSYEREGWEQYF. The CDR3 nucleotides are TGTGCCAGCAGTTACGAGCGGGAGGGCTGGGAGCAGTACTTC.

This clone showed up just a few times. This sequence joins TRBV28 and TRBJ1-6; D remains unclear. CDR3 length: 12 amino acids. V was cut by 4 bases and J by 13 bases, with 11 bases left in between. Germline V gene data show CDR1 as MDHEN and CDR2 as SYDVKM. In DNA form, the CDR3 reads TGTGCCAGCAGTTCTGGCCCCATCCCCCTCCACTTT. It yields the protein CASSSGPIPLHF.

The chain links TRBV15 to TRBJ2-2; 9 bases fit TRBD1. CDR3 length: 16 residues. Germline lookup yields CDR1 LNHNV and CDR2 YYDKDF (reference sequence). Trimming at V came to 5 bases and at J to 4 bases, leaving 8 bases not matched to a gene. Here the CDR3 DNA reads TGTGCCACCAGCTATTGGGACAGGGACTTCACCGGGGAGCTGTTTTTT. Protein sequence: CATSYWDRDFTGELFF.

The genes are TRBV7-3 and TRBJ2-7; TRBD2 aligns across 10 bases. V shed 5 bases and J 6 bases; nucleotides not matched to a gene: 7. The CDR3 has 14 residues. CDR1 and CDR2 from the germline V gene are SGHTA and FQGTGA. The CDR3 DNA reads TGTGCCAGCAGCCCGGGACTAGCGAGGGGCGAGCAGTACTTC. Residues: CASSPGLARGEQYF.

The chain carries TRBV7-9 and TRBJ1-2; 7 bases are shared with TRBD1. The CDR3 sequence is 13 residues long. Germline V gene lookup returns CDR1 SEHNR and CDR2 FQNEAQ (reference sequence). J gave up 8 bases and V 4 bases, and 7 bases lay outside the gene matches. The CDR3 DNA follows: TGTGCCAGCAGCTCGACAGGGCAAGGGGGCTACACCTTC. This gives the protein CASSSTGQGGYTF.

V gene TRBV5-1 combines with J gene TRBJ1-2; a possible D gene is TRBD1 (5 bases). CDR1 and CDR2 from the germline V gene are SGHRS and YFSETQ. The V gene lost 3 bases and the J gene lost 4 bases, with 10 bases spanning the gap. The CDR3 length is 13 residues. The CDR3 nucleotides read TGCGCCAGCAGCTCGGAGGGGACCTATGGCTACACCTTC. Translation gives CASSSEGTYGYTF.

This chain uses TRBV2 with TRBJ2-3; 12 bases align to TRBD2. CDR1 is SNHLY and CDR2 is FYNNEI in the germline V gene. This CDR3 contains 12 residues. The V segment lost 6 bases and the J segment 11 bases; nucleotides outside the gene matches: 3. CDR3 sequence: CASSGLAGRQYF. CDR3 DNA sequence: TGTGCCAGCAGCGGACTAGCGGGGAGGCAGTATTTT.

The V call is TRBV4-3, the J call TRBJ1-2; 7 positions match TRBD1. The germline CDR1 and CDR2 sequences are LGHNA and YSLEER. Losses at the gene ends were 1 base for V and 1 base for J; bases not matched to a gene: 6. This CDR3 region has 16 residues. This chain's CDR3 is CASSQAMGQSNYGYTF. CDR3 DNA: TGCGCCAGCAGCCAAGCTATGGGACAGAGTAACTATGGCTACACCTTC.

The rearrangement joins TRBV12-5 to TRBJ2-2, with a tentative D call TRBD1 (6 bases). Germline loops: CDR1 LGHNT, CDR2 FRNRAP. This CDR3 region has 16 residues. The V and J ends lost 0 bases and 3 bases respectively, with 11 bases between them. CDR3 coding DNA: TGTGCTAGTGGTTTGGTGCTGGGACACGACACCGGGGAGCTGTTTTTT. Its protein product is CASGLVLGHDTGELFF.

The genes are TRBV7-2 and TRBJ2-7; D possibly corresponds to TRBD2 (7 bases). CDR1 and CDR2 from the germline V gene are SGHTA and FQGNSA. The CDR3 loop spans 16 amino acids. V was trimmed by 5 bases and J by 5 bases, leaving 22 bases between them. The CDR3 is CASSRGPLREGDEQYF. The CDR3 DNA is TGTGCCAGCAGCCGGGGGCCCTTGAGGGAGGGGGACGAGCAGTACTTC.

The rearrangement links TRBV10-3 to TRBJ2-1; D possibly corresponds to TRBD1 (5 bases). This CDR3 has 15 residues. Germline V gene lookup returns CDR1 ENHRY and CDR2 SYGVKD. The V end was cut by 4 bases, the J end by 4 bases, with 14 bases between. CDR3 protein: CAISAQVNGYNEQFF. The CDR3 coding sequence is TGTGCCATCAGTGCACAGGTAAATGGTTACAATGAGCAGTTCTTC.

In its sample, this clone was seen once. The V gene is TRBV28, the J gene TRBJ2-3, with unresolved D. Germline V gene lookup returns CDR1 MDHEN and CDR2 SYDVKM. The V and J ends lost 7 bases and 3 bases respectively, with 14 bases between them. CDR3 size: 14 residues. CDR3 DNA: TGTGCCAGCAAAGCTCCATTCGGTACAGATACGCAGTATTTT. Translating gives CASKAPFGTDTQYF.

This clone was seen only once. The chain combines TRBV10-3 with TRBJ1-1; 7 nucleotides match TRBD1. The ends lost 5 bases at V and 6 bases at J; junction bases unmatched: 6. CDR3 length equals 13 residues. The germline V gene encodes CDR1 ENHRY and CDR2 SYGVKD. CDR3 sequence reads: CAISTTGVPEAFF. The CDR3, as DNA: TGTGCCATCAGTACAACAGGGGTACCTGAAGCTTTCTTT.

This clone was observed once. The rearrangement uses TRBV2 and TRBJ2-7; TRBD2 matches at 10 bases. V lost 8 bases, J lost 6 bases, and 22 bases stayed unmatched. CDR3 length: 18 amino acids. Looked up from germline, CDR1 is SNHLY and CDR2 is FYNNEI. DNA for the CDR3: TGTGCCAGCCAGTTTTCACTAGCGGGAAATTCAAGGTTGGGCGAGCAGTACTTC. Residues: CASQFSLAGNSRLGEQYF.

This chain uses TRBV28 with TRBJ1-1, with unresolved D. The germline V and J ends were trimmed by 2 bases and 6 bases, with 13 bases remaining between them. CDR1 and CDR2 (germline): MDHEN, SYDVKM. The CDR3 sequence is 14 residues long. CDR3 sequence reads: CASSLNEGIAEAFF. The CDR3 region has the DNA TGTGCCAGCAGTTTAAATGAGGGAATAGCTGAAGCTTTCTTT. Full variable domain (rest looked up from reference TRBV28 and TRBJ1-1): DVKVTQSSRYLVKRTGEKVFLECVQDMDHENMFWYRQDPGLGLRLIYFSYDVKMKEKGDIPEGYSVSREKKERFSLILESASTNQTSMYLCASSLNEGIAEAFFGQGTRLTVV.

The V gene is TRBV4-1, the J gene TRBJ1-2; D may be TRBD1 (6 bases). Germline V gene sequence: CDR1 MGHRA, CDR2 YSYEKL. CDR3 length: 15 amino acids. The V end was cut by 1 base, the J end by 4 bases, with 13 bases between. The CDR3 bases are TGCGCCAGCAGCCAAGTCACAGGGACCGGCTATGGCTACACCTTC. It codes for CASSQVTGTGYGYTF.

CDR3 protein: CASSYRRDTGELFF. The CDR3 DNA is TGTGCCAGCAGCTACAGGAGGGACACCGGGGAGCTGTTTTTT. The chain links TRBV5-4 to TRBJ2-2; possibly TRBD2 for D (6 bases). This CDR3 region has 14 residues. Trimming removed 3 bases at V and 3 bases at J, with 9 bases between. The germline V gene has CDR1 SGHNT and CDR2 YYREEE (reference sequence).

This clone is a singleton in its sample. The gene calls are TRBV5-4 and TRBJ1-1; TRBD1 aligns across 8 bases. The CDR3 is 16 residues long. V lost 4 bases and J lost 0; bases outside the gene matches: 8. From germline, CDR1 is SGHNT and CDR2 YYREEE (reference sequence). CDR3 in DNA: TGTGCCAGCAGCCCCGACAGGGGATCAATGAACACTGAAGCTTTCTTT. It encodes CASSPDRGSMNTEAFF.

V is TRBV30 and J is TRBJ1-3; D not certain. Germline V gives CDR1 GTSNPN, CDR2 SVGIG (reference sequence). The length of the CDR3 is 13 residues. The V and J ends lost 1 base and 0 bases respectively, with 4 bases between them. In DNA, the CDR3 is TGTGCCTGGAGTGCTTCCTCTGGAAACACCATATATTTT. Its protein product is CAWSASSGNTIYF.

This rearrangement joins TRBV11-1 to TRBJ2-3; D call uncertain. Germline V gives CDR1 SGHAT, CDR2 FQDESV (reference sequence). Trimming removed 8 bases from V and 0 bases from J, with 12 bases in between. This CDR3 is 14 amino acids long. For the CDR3, the DNA is TGTGCCAGCGGTCAGGAAGGCAGCACAGATACGCAGTATTTT. Translated, it gives CASGQEGSTDTQYF.

The chain is built from TRBV13 and TRBJ1-6; D unresolved. Germline values: CDR1 PRHDT, CDR2 FYEKMQ (reference sequence). V was trimmed by 6 bases and J by 5 bases, leaving 5 bases between them. CDR3 length: 12 residues. CDR3: CASRRNNSPLHF. In nucleotides, the CDR3 is TGTGCCAGCAGGAGGAATAATTCACCCCTCCACTTT.

V is TRBV19 and J is TRBJ1-2, with 8 bases aligning to TRBD1. The V segment lost 0 bases and the J segment 7 bases; nucleotides outside the gene matches: 4. The CDR3 extends over 14 amino acids. The germline gives CDR1 LNHDA, CDR2 SQIVND (reference sequence). CDR3 coding DNA: TGTGCCAGTAGTATAGAGGACAGGGCCGGTGGCTACACCTTC. Encoded protein: CASSIEDRAGGYTF.

The chain combines TRBV20-1 with TRBJ2-3, with TRBD2 identical over 7 bases. The CDR3 spans 16 residues. The germline CDR1 and CDR2 sequences are DFQATT and SNEGSKA (reference sequence). The J segment lost 0 bases and the V segment lost 3 bases, leaving 9 bases of the junction unmatched. The DNA for the CDR3 is TGCAGTGCTAGTAGCGCGACTAGCTTAAGCACAGATACGCAGTATTTT. It codes for CSASSATSLSTDTQYF.

The CDR3 region is CATSRDRAGKSQPQHF. The CDR3 coding sequence is TGTGCCACCAGCAGAGATCGGGCAGGGAAAAGTCAGCCCCAGCATTTT. This chain connects TRBV15 to TRBJ1-5; D might be TRBD1 (5 bases). V gave up 0 bases and J gave up 6 bases, with 15 bases separating them. CDR1 is LNHNV and CDR2 is YYDKDF in the germline V gene (reference sequence). CDR3 length equals 16 residues.